This T cell receptor beta chain originates from a study of cytomegalovirus exposure and HLA in healthy donors. The length of the CDR3 is 15 residues. Germline V gene sequence: CDR1 MRHNA, CDR2 SNTAGT. Trimming cost V 0 bases and J 10 bases; bases outside gene matches: 9. The assay was immunoSEQ multiplex PCR, and TCRdb's table has in-frame clones only and misses some. Of about 190,000 clones listed, 86% were seen once; the top ten hold more than 1.2%. Sequenced sample: PBMCs. The TCR comes from a woman aged 18-29 years in good health and CMV-seronegative. The chain links TRBV6-4 to TRBJ2-1; 7 bases align to TRBD2. Written as DNA, the CDR3 is TGTGCCAGCAGTGACTCAGCGGGAACTACCCACGAGCAGTTCTTC. Protein: CASSDSAGTTHEQFF.